The 8 T cell receptor beta chains listed next were all sequenced from one sample in a study of immune evolution from preneoplasia to lung adenocarcinoma. Profiled with immunoSEQ multiplex PCR; TCRdb holds only in-frame clones, not every one. This sample yields about 8,200 clones, of which around 84% are seen a single time; more than 5.5% belongs to the top ten. Sample: FFPE adjacent normal lung tissue. The receptors shown here come from a person aged 65 to 85 with lung adenocarcinoma.

This clone was counted once. Written as DNA, the CDR3 is TGTGCCAGCAGCGCTAAGGTGAACACTGAAGCTTTCTTT. Amino acid sequence: CASSAKVNTEAFF. The chain recombines TRBV9 with TRBJ1-1; D is unresolved. The CDR3 is 13 residues long. Trimming left V 3 bases short and J 0 bases short, with 6 bases between. The germline V gene has CDR1 SGDLS and CDR2 YYNGEE.

There are a few counts of this clone. The chain couples TRBV6-1 to TRBJ2-7; a weak D match, TRBD2 (5 bases). The germline V gene encodes CDR1 MNHNS and CDR2 SASEGT. The CDR3 covers 14 residues. V dropped 3 bases and J dropped 3 bases, with 12 bases sitting between them. The CDR3 bases are TGTGCCAGCAGTGATGGTCTAGCAGACTACGAGCAGTACTTC. Amino acids: CASSDGLADYEQYF.

The V call is TRBV2, the J call TRBJ2-2; D call uncertain. Germline CDR1 SNHLY, CDR2 FYNNEI. The ends were cut back, 7 bases at V and 7 bases at J, with 7 bases in the middle. The CDR3 is 11 amino acids. This CDR3 reads CASTRDGELFF. The CDR3 bases are TGTGCCAGCACCCGAGACGGGGAGCTGTTTTTT.

This chain links TRBV29-1 with TRBJ1-3; possible D gene TRBD1, 5 bases. The V gene's germline CDR1 is SQVTM and CDR2 ANQGSEA. Trimming cost V 1 base and J 4 bases, with 8 bases left between them. This CDR3 spans 13 amino acids. CDR3 bases: TGCAGCGTTGAAGGGACACACGGAAACACCATATATTTT. It translates to CSVEGTHGNTIYF.

The CDR3 reads CASNNPQTGVQPQHF. CDR3 DNA sequence: TGTGCCAGTAATAACCCGCAGACAGGGGTCCAGCCCCAGCATTTT. The chain uses TRBV19 and TRBJ1-5, with 8 bases aligning to TRBD1. CDR3 length equals 15 residues. Germline V CDR1 and CDR2: LNHDA, SQIVND (reference sequence). Trimming took 7 bases from V and 7 from J; bases not matched to a gene: 12.

The CDR3 is CATSRGDPSYNEQFF. The CDR3 DNA follows: TGTGCCACCAGCAGGGGGGACCCTTCCTACAATGAGCAGTTCTTC. V and J are TRBV15 and TRBJ2-1; D is possibly TRBD1 or TRBD2 (5 bases each). This CDR3 is 15 amino acids long. CDR1 is LNHNV and CDR2 is YYDKDF in the germline V gene (reference sequence). Trimming cost V 3 bases and J 1 base, with 10 bases left between them. Using reference TRBV15 and TRBJ2-1 for the parts outside the CDR3, the full variable domain is DAMVIQNPRYQVTQFGKPVTLSCSQTLNHNVMYWYQQKSSQAPKLLFHYYDKDFNNEADTPDNFQSRRPNTSFCFLDIRSPGLGDTAMYLCATSRGDPSYNEQFFGPGTRLTVL.

The chain combines TRBV9 with TRBJ1-2; the D gene is possibly TRBD1 (5 bases). Germline CDR1 SGDLS, CDR2 YYNGEE. Trimming shortened V by 4 bases and J by 8 bases, and 21 bases separated the two germline ends. The CDR3 contains 15 residues. The CDR3 sequence: CASSLSGAGSDGYTF. CDR3 nucleotides: TGTGCCAGCAGCCTCTCGGGTGCAGGGAGTGACGGCTACACCTTC.

The chain employs TRBV30 and TRBJ2-7; no clear D gene. Trimming took 4 bases from V and 3 from J, leaving 13 bases between them. CDR3 size: 13 residues. Looked up from germline, CDR1 is GTSNPN and CDR2 is SVGIG (reference sequence). Here the CDR3 DNA reads TGTGCCTGGAAGGGCCGTCAGGTCTACGAGCAGTACTTC. This gives the protein CAWKGRQVYEQYF.